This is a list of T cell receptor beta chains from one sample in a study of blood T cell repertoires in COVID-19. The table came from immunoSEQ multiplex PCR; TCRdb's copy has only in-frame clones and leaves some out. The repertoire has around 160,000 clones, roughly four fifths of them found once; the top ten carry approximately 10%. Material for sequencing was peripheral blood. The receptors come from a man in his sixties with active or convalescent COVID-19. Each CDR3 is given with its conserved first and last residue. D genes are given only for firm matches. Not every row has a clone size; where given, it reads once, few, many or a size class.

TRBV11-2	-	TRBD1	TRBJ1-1	CASSSRTGGNTEAFF	TGTGCCAGCAGCTCGCGAACAGGGGGGAACACTGAAGCTTTCTTT
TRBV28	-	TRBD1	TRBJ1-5	CASGTGGFSYSNQPQHF	TGTGCCAGTGGGACAGGGGGTTTTTCTTATAGCAATCAGCCCCAGCATTTT
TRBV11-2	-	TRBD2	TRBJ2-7	CASSSLRTSVSYEQYF	TGTGCCAGCAGCTCCCTGAGGACTAGCGTTTCCTACGAGCAGTACTTC
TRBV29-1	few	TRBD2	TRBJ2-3	CTGRAGGSTDTQYF	TGCACCGGACGGGCGGGAGGAAGCACAGATACGCAGTATTTT
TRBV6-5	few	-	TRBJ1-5	CASETRHVSNQPQHF	TGTGCCAGCGAAACCCGACATGTTAGCAATCAGCCCCAGCATTTT
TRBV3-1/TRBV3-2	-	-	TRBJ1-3	CASSQGAGKGNTIYF	TGTGCCAGCAGCCAAGGGGCGGGGAAGGGAAACACCATATATTTT
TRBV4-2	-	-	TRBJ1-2	CASSQPGMDYGYTF	TGTGCCAGCAGCCAGCCCGGGATGGACTATGGCTACACCTTC
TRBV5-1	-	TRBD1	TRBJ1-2	CASATGDRHGYTF	TGCGCCAGCGCGACGGGGGACAGACATGGCTACACCTTC
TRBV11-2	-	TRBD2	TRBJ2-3	CASSLVAGGITDTQYF	TGTGCCAGCAGCTTAGTGGCGGGGGGAATCACAGATACGCAGTATTTT
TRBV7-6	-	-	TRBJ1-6	CASSSGGDNSPLHF	TGTGCCAGCAGCTCCGGGGGGGATAATTCACCCCTCCACTTT
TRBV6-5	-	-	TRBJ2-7	CASRLYRERDYEQYF	TGTGCCAGCAGACTGTACAGGGAGAGGGACTACGAGCAGTACTTC
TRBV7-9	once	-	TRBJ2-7	CASSLAPSVSGPYEQYF	TGTGCCAGCAGCTTAGCGCCCTCGGTTAGCGGACCCTACGAGCAGTACTTC
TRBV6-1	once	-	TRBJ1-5	CASSEVKGENQPQHF	TGTGCCAGCAGTGAAGTTAAGGGGGAAAATCAGCCCCAGCATTTT
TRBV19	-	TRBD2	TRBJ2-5	CASSLGVTSGGIKETQYF	TGTGCCAGTAGTCTAGGTGTGACTAGCGGGGGGATCAAAGAGACCCAGTACTTC
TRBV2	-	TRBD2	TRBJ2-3	CASSEARGGATDTQYF	TGTGCCAGCAGTGAAGCACGCGGGGGGGCCACAGATACGCAGTATTTT
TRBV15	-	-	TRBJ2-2	CATSRESTGELFF	TGTGCCACCAGCAGAGAGAGCACCGGGGAGCTGTTTTTT
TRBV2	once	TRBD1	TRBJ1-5	CASRGTGVGNQPQHF	TGTGCCAGCAGGGGGACAGGGGTTGGCAATCAGCCCCAGCATTTT
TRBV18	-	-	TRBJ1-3	CASSPRTASGNTIYF	TGTGCCAGCTCACCGCGGACAGCCTCTGGAAACACCATATATTTT
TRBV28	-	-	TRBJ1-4	CASSFGGATNEKLFF	TGTGCCAGCAGTTTTGGGGGGGCGACTAATGAAAAACTGTTTTTT
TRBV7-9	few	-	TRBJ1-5	CASSWGDQPQHF	TGTGCCAGCAGCTGGGGGGATCAGCCCCAGCATTTT
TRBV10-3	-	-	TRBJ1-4	CASSGEVTNEKLFF	TGTGCCTCCTCTGGGGAGGTAACTAATGAAAAACTGTTTTTT
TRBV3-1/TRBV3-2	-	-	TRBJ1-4	CASSPSLGEANEKLFF	TGTGCCAGCAGCCCCAGTCTGGGGGAGGCTAATGAAAAACTGTTTTTT
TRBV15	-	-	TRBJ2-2	CATSRDYNYQNTGELFF	TGTGCCACCAGCAGAGATTACAACTACCAGAACACCGGGGAGCTGTTTTTT
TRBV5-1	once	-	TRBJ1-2	CASSLKVNGDGYTF	TGCGCCAGCAGCTTGAAGGTCAATGGAGATGGCTACACCTTC
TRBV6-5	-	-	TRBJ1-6	CASRRTGSNSPLHF	TGTGCCAGCAGGAGGACTGGGAGTAATTCACCCCTCCACTTT
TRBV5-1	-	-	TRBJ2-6	CASSLTSSGANVLTF	TGCGCCAGCAGCTTGACGAGCTCTGGGGCCAACGTCCTGACTTTC
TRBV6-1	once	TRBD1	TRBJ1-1	CASSGQGATEAFF	TGTGCCAGCAGTGGACAGGGGGCCACTGAAGCTTTCTTT
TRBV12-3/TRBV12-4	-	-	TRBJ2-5	CASSPRGGETQYF	TGTGCCAGCAGTCCCAGGGGAGGGGAGACCCAGTACTTC
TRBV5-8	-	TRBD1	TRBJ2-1	CASSLSGTGREEQFF	TGTGCCAGCAGCTTGTCTGGGACAGGTAGAGAAGAGCAGTTCTTC
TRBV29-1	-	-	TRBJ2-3	CSTDPGSTDTQYF	TGCAGCACGGACCCGGGAAGCACAGATACGCAGTATTTT
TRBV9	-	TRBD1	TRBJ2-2	CASSAVQGYTGELFF	TGTGCCAGCAGCGCCGTACAGGGGTACACCGGGGAGCTGTTTTTT
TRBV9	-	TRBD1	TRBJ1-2	CASSGTGGYGYTF	TGTGCCAGCAGTGGAACAGGGGGCTATGGCTACACCTTC
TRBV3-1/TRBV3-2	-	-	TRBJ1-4	CASSQGPNEKLFF	TGTGCCAGCAGCCAGGGCCCGAATGAAAAACTGTTTTTT
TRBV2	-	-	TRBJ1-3	CASSEEGLNSGNTIYF	TGTGCCAGCAGTGAAGAGGGGTTAAACTCTGGAAACACCATATATTTT
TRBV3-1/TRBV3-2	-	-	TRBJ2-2	CASSKQGNTGELFF	TGTGCCAGCAGCAAACAGGGGAACACCGGGGAGCTGTTTTTT
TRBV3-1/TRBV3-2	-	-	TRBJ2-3	CASSLGGRTGPDTQYF	TGTGCCAGCAGCCTCGGGGGGCGGACGGGGCCAGATACGCAGTATTTT